These 4 T cell receptor beta chains originate from one sample sequenced in a study of T cells in Graves' hyperthyroidism and ophthalmopathy. RNA transcripts were the template for amplifying TCR beta CDR3 regions. The HTBI primer set served for first-round RT-PCR of the TCR CDR3. One entry per CDR3 protein results from TCRdb running MiXCR on the multiplex PCR reads. Of under 400,000 distinct CDR3 sequences in the sample, approximately 15% were seen once. The sequencing sample was made of blood. The origin of the receptors is a woman aged 55-69 years with Graves' hyperthyroidism.

The chain recombines TRBV7-9 with TRBJ2-7; D unclear. The CDR3 is made up of 15 amino acids. Trimming shortened V by 5 bases and J by 0 bases, and 14 bases separated the two germline ends. In germline, CDR1 is SEHNR, CDR2 FQNEAQ (reference sequence). The CDR3 nucleotides are TGTGCCAGCAGCCCCCTTTTATGGACCTCCTACGAGCAGTACTTC. Protein sequence: CASSPLLWTSYEQYF.

The table lists this clonotype with many counts. The V gene is TRBV2, the J gene TRBJ2-1; D possibly corresponds to TRBD1 (6 bases). V was clipped by 7 bases and J by 1 base, with 8 bases between them. The CDR3 is 13 residues long. Germline values: CDR1 SNHLY, CDR2 FYNNEI. CDR3 protein: CASNRGSYNEQFF. For the CDR3, the DNA is TGTGCCAGCAATAGGGGGTCCTACAATGAGCAGTTCTTC.

This clonotype has ten or more counts. The V call is TRBV30, the J call TRBJ2-7, with 10 bases matching TRBD2. The CDR3 totals 17 residues. J was trimmed by 2 bases and V by 0 bases; bases with no gene match: 10. The germline gives CDR1 GTSNPN, CDR2 SVGIG (reference sequence). CDR3 coding DNA: TGTGCCTGGAGTGTACCCGTACTAGCGGGACGTACCTACGAGCAGTACTTC. Protein product: CAWSVPVLAGRTYEQYF.

The chain uses TRBV20-1 and TRBJ2-2, with D perhaps TRBD2 (5 bases). The length of the CDR3 is 16 residues. The germline CDR1 and CDR2 sequences are DFQATT and SNEGSKA (reference sequence). The V end lost 0 bases, the J end lost 1 base, and 12 bases lay between the germline ends. The CDR3 DNA is TGCAGTGCTAGAGATCCCCACGGGGAGAACACCGGGGAGCTGTTTTTT. It yields the protein CSARDPHGENTGELFF.